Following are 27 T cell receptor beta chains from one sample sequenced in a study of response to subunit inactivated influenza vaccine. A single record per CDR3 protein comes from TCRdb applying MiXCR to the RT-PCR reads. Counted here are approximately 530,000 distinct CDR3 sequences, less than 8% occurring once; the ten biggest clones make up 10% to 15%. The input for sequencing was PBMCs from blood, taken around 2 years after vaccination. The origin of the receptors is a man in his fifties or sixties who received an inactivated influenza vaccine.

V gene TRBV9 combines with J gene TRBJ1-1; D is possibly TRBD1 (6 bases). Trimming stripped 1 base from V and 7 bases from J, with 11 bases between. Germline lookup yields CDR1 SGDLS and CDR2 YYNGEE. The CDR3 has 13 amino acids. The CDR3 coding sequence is TGTGCCAGCAGCGTAAGAAGGGACATTGAAGCTTTCTTT. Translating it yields CASSVRRDIEAFF.

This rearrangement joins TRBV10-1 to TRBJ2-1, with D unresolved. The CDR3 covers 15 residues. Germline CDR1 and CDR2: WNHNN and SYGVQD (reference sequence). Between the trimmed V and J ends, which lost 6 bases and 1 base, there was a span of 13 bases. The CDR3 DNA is TGCGCCAGCAGACTCCCGAGCCGATCCTACAATGAGCAGTTCTTC. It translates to CASRLPSRSYNEQFF.

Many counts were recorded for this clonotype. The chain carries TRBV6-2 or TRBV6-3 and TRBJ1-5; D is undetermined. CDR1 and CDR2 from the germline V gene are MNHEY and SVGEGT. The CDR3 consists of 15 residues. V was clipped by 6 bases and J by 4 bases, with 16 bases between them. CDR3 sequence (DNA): TGTGCCAGCAGCCCTGGAGGTGGTTGGAATCAGCCCCAGCATTTT. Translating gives CASSPGGGWNQPQHF.

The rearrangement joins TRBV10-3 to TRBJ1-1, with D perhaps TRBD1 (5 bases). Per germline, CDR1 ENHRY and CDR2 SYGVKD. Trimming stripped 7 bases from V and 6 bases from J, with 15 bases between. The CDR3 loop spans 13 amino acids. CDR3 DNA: TGTGCCATCAATAAGGTAGTGGGGGCTGAAGCTTTCTTT. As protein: CAINKVVGAEAFF.

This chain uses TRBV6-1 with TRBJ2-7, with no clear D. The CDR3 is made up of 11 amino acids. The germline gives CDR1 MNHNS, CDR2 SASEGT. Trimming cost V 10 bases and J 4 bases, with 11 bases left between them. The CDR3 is CAISLGYEQYF. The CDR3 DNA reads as TGTGCCATCTCGCTAGGGTACGAGCAGTACTTC.

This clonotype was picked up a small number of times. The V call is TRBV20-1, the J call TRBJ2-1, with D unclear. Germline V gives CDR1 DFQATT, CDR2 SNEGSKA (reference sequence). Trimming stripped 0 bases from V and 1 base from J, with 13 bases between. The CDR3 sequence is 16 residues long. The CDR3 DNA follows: TGCAGTGCTAGAGATGCGGACCCTGATTCCTACAATGAGCAGTTCTTC. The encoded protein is CSARDADPDSYNEQFF.

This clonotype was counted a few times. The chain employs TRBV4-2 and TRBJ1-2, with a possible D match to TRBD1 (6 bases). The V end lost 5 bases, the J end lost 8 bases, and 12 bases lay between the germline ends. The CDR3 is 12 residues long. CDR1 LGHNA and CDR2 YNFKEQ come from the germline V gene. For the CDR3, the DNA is TGTGCCAGCAGCGCACAGGGTTCCGGCTACACCTTC. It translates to CASSAQGSGYTF.

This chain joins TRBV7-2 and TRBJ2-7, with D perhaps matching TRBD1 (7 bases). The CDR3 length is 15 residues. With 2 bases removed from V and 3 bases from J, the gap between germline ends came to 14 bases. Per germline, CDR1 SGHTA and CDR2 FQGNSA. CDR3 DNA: TGTGCCAGCAGCTTAAAGGCAGGGGGAGGCTACGAGCAGTACTTC. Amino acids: CASSLKAGGGYEQYF.

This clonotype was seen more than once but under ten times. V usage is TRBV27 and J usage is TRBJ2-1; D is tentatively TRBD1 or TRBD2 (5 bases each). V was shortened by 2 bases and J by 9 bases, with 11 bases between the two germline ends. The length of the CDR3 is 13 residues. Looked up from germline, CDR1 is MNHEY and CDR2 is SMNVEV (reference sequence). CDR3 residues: CASSLRYGTEQFF. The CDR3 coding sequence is TGTGCCAGCAGTTTAAGGTACGGGACTGAGCAGTTCTTC.

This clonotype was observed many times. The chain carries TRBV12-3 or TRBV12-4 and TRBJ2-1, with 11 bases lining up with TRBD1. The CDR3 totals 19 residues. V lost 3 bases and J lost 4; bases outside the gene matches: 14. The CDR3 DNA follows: TGTGCCAGCAGTTTTCTGCCGGGACAGGGGGTATTTTGGTACAATGAGCAGTTCTTC. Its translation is CASSFLPGQGVFWYNEQFF.

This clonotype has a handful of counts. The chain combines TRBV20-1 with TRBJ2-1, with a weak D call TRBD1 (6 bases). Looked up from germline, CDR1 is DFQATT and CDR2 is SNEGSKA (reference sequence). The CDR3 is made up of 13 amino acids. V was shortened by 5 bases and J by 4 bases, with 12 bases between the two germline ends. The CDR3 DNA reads TGCAGTGCTGATGGACAGTTGTACAATGAGCAGTTCTTC. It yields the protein CSADGQLYNEQFF.

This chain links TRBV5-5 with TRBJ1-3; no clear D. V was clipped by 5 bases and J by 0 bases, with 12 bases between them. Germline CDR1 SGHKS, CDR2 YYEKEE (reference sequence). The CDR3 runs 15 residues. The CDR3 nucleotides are TGTGCCAGCAGTCCCGACCGCAACTCTGGAAACACCATATATTTT. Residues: CASSPDRNSGNTIYF.

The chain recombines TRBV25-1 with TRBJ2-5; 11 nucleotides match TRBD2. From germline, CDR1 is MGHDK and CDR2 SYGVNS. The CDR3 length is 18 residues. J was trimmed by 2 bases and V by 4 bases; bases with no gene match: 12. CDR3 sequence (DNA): TGTGCCAGCAGTGCTAGCCACTCTCGACTAGCGGGGCAAGAGACCCAGTACTTC. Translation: CASSASHSRLAGQETQYF.

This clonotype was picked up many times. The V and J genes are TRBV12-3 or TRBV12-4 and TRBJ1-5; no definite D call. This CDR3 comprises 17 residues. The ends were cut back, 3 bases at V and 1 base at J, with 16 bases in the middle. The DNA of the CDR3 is TGTGCCAGCAGTTTTTCCCCCATCTCGTCGAGCAATCAGCCCCAGCATTTT. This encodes CASSFSPISSSNQPQHF.

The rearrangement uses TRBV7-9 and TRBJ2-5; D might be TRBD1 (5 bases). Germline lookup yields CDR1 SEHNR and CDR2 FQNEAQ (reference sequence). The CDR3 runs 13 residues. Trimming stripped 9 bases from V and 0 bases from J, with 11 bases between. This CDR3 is CASIFRDQETQYF. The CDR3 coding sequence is TGTGCCAGTATATTCAGGGACCAAGAGACCCAGTACTTC.

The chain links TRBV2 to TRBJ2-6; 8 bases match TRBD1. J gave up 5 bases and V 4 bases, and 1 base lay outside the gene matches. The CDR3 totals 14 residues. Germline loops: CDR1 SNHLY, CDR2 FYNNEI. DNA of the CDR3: TGTGCCAGCAGTGGGACAGGGAGGGCCAACGTCCTGACTTTC. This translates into CASSGTGRANVLTF.

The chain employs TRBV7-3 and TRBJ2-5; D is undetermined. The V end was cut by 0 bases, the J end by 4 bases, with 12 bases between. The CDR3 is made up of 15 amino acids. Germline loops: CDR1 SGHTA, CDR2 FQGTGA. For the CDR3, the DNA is TGTGCCAGCAGCTTAACTGTCAATCGTGGAGAGACCCAGTACTTC. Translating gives CASSLTVNRGETQYF.

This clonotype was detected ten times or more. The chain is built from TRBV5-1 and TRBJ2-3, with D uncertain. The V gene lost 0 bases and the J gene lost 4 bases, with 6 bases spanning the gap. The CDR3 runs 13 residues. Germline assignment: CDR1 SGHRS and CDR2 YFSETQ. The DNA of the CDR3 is TGCGCCAGCAGCTTGGTTGAGTCAGATACGCAGTATTTT. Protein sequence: CASSLVESDTQYF. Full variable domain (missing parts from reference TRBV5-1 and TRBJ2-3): KAGVTQTPRYLIKTRGQQVTLSCSPISGHRSVSWYQQTPGQGLQFLFEYFSETQRNKGNFPGRFSGRQFSNSRSEMNVSTLELGDSALYLCASSLVESDTQYFGPGTRLTVL.

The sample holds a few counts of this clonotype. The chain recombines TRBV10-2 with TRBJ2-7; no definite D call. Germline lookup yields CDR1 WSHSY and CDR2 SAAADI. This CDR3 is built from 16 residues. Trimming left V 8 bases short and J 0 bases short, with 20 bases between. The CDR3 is CASSQKGPRVSYEQYF. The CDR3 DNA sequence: TGCGCCAGCTCCCAGAAGGGTCCCCGGGTCTCCTACGAGCAGTACTTC.

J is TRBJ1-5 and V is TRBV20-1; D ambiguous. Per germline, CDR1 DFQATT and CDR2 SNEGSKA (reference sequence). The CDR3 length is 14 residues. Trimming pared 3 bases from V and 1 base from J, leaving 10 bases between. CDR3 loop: CSASWRQSNQPQHF. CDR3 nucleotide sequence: TGCAGTGCTAGTTGGAGACAAAGCAATCAGCCCCAGCATTTT.

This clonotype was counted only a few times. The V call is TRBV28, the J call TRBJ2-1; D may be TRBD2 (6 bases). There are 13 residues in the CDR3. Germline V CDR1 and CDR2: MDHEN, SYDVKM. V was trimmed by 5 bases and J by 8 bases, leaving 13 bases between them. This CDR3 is CASSVTSPHEQFF. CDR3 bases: TGTGCCAGCAGTGTTACTAGCCCACATGAGCAGTTCTTC.

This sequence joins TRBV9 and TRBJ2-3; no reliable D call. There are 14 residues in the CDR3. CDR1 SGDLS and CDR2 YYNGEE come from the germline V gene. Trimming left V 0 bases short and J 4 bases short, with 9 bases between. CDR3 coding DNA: TGTGCCAGCAGCGTAGAGGCATTCTCAGATACGCAGTATTTT. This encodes CASSVEAFSDTQYF.

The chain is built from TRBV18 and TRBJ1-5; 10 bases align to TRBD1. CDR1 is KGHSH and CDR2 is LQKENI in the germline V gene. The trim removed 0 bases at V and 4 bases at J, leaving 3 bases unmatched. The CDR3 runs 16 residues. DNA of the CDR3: TGTGCCAGCTCACCACCGGGACAGGGGAGGAATCAGCCCCAGCATTTT. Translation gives CASSPPGQGRNQPQHF.

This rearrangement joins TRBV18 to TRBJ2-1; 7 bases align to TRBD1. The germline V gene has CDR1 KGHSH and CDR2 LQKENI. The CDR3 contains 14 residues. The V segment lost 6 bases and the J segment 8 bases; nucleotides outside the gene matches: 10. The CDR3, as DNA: TGTGCCAGCTCGTGGGCAGGGGGTAGCCATGAGCAGTTCTTC. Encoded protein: CASSWAGGSHEQFF.

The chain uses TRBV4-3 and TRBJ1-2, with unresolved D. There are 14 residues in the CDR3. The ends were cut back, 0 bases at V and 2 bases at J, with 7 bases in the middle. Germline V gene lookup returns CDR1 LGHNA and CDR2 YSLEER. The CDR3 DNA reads TGCGCCAGCAGCCAAGAGCGACGGAACTATGGCTACACCTTC. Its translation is CASSQERRNYGYTF.

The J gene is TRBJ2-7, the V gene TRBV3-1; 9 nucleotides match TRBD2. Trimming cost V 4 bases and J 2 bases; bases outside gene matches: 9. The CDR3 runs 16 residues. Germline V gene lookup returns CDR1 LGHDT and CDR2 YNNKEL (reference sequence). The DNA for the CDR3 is TGTGCCAGCAGCCCCACGTTAAGCGGGGGGACCTACGAGCAGTACTTC. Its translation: CASSPTLSGGTYEQYF.

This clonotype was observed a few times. CDR3 loop: CASSFPHGGANTGELFF. The CDR3 nucleotides read TGTGCCAGCAGCTTCCCGCATGGGGGTGCTAACACCGGGGAGCTGTTTTTT. The genes are TRBV7-9 and TRBJ2-2; D is perhaps TRBD1 or TRBD2 (5 bases each). CDR1 SEHNR and CDR2 FQNEAQ come from the germline V gene (reference sequence). Trimming took 3 bases from V and 2 from J, leaving 16 bases between them. The CDR3 sequence is 17 residues long.